This T cell receptor beta chain was profiled in a study of blood T cells in healthy people across ages. The CDR3 length is 16 residues. V dropped 5 bases and J dropped 5; count of bases not matched to a gene: 6. As for this clonotype: No antigen is known for it.

The second PCR ran roughly 6 to 11 cycles with a sample-barcoded 5' primer and J-beta primers. TCRdb itself ran the 5' RACE reads through MiXCR, one entry per CDR3 protein. The sample carries about 1.8 million distinct CDR3 sequences, about 50% recorded once. Study outcomes and limitations: Older age coincided with a roughly linear decline in TCR beta diversity per million T cells.

This sequence joins TRBV12-3 or TRBV12-4 and TRBJ2-1; 13 nucleotides align to TRBD2. The specimen sequenced was blood. The receptor comes from a woman between 35 and 50 years old in good health. DNA of the CDR3: TGTGCCAGCAGTCGACTAGCGGGGGGCGTCGACAATGAGCAGTTCTTC. Its translation: CASSRLAGGVDNEQFF.